This TCR beta chain came from a study of blood T cell repertoires in COVID-19 (dated by TCRdb to about 2020). About the full investigation: The collaborator samples originated in the United States, Italy and Spain and spanned the acute and convalescent phases of COVID-19. The prospective study material was composed of cDNA or gDNA derived from T cells, B-cell-depleted T cells, or PBMCs. A de-identified subject ID, COVID-19 status, age in years and sex were almost always included in the sample metadata. A freely available public database, intended as a resource for researchers studying the immune response to SARS-CoV-2, is where the repertoires were released. Subjects who had been exposed to COVID-19, were actively infected with it, or had recovered from it provided the deeply sampled blood TCRbeta repertoires that made up the dataset. HLA class I and class II types, where available, came from metadata supplied by the sample provider rather than from assay-based typing. The samples were drawn from two sources: the first 160 participants of the ongoing ImmuneRACE study, and over 950 subjects contributed by 6 global collaborators.

From the cysteine up to the phenylalanine, the CDR3 has a length of 15 residues. The read is trimmed to its CDR3 DNA, 45 bases read in frame from base 1. The germline V gene specifies KGHSH as CDR1 and LQKENI as CDR2. The germline V and J ends show losses of 3 bases and 9 bases respectively, and no gene match explains 4 bases of the junction. Regarding this clone: Its antigen remains undetermined. One base away there is no much larger clone; base qualities are not given.

TCRbeta CDR3 regions were amplified from genomic DNA using the immunoSEQ Assay, a bias-controlled multiplex PCR. As for the original processing: Within the assay, amplification of reference gene primers was used to estimate how many nucleated cells each sample contained. Sequence reads were collapsed and filtered to measure the absolute abundance of every unique TCRbeta CDR3 rearrangement. For each sample, productive Simpson clonality was calculated as the square root of Simpson's diversity index over productive rearrangements. TCRdb took over this immuneACCESS table, retaining in-frame rearrangements with V and J assigned. Such tables are incomplete; in checked studies, under half of the missing clones stem from an unresolved V gene, and the remainder is unexplained. The DNA was the basis for D and trimming; V, J and clone size are from that table. The sample yields a few hundred thousand clones; 80% to 95% were counted once. Over 0.7% of the sample lies in the top ten.

The paper's findings and limits, for the study overall: The amount of clinical and demographic metadata varied by source and participant and was provided uncurated.

In the prospective study, participants were roughly 18 to 100 years old, resided in about two dozen geographic areas of the United States, and were enrolled through a virtual design. In the prospective study, cohorts were assigned on the basis of participant-reported clinical history obtained from a screening survey and a study questionnaire. Exposed participants had been in contact, within 2 weeks of entering the study, with a person who had a PCR-confirmed or clinician-diagnosed case of COVID-19. Each participant in the prospective study had whole blood, serum and a nasopharyngeal or oropharyngeal swab collected by mobile phlebotomists. Additional blood draws and questionnaires over an approximately 2-month period could optionally be provided by prospective study participants. Before DNA extraction, prospective study blood samples were shipped either frozen or at room temperature.

This sequence was found in a middle-aged woman who had been exposed to COVID-19. Sequenced sample: PBMCs or T cells enriched from blood (not recorded which). The chain is encoded by TRBV18 joined to TRBJ2-1, with 14 bases aligning to TRBD2. The CDR3 region has the sequence CASSPGLAGVGEQFF. Here is the DNA: TGTGCCAGCTCACCGGGACTAGCGGGAGTGGGTGAGCAGTTCTTC.